The rows below give T cell receptor beta chains drawn from one sample of a study of blood T cell repertoires in COVID-19. The data were produced by immunoSEQ multiplex PCR, yet TCRdb's version contains in-frame clones alone and is incomplete. Counted here are some 74,000 clones, over 80% occurring once; the ten biggest clones make up over 15%. Input material: peripheral blood. These receptors originate from an elderly woman with acute or convalescent COVID-19. The CDR3 runs from the conserved cysteine through the conserved F or W. A D gene is named only where the DNA matches it firmly. Clone size is stated in some rows and not others, as once, few, many or a class when expanded.

>-|TRBV7-3|TRBJ1-6|-
CASSLTGGAYNSPLHF
TGTGCCAGCAGCTTAACAGGAGGGGCATATAATTCACCCCTCCACTTT
>-|TRBV6-6|TRBJ1-5|-
CASTPGQPNQPQHF
TGTGCCAGCACTCCCGGACAGCCCAATCAGCCCCAGCATTTT
>-|TRBV7-8|TRBJ2-7|-
CASSLTSSSYEQYF
TGTGCCAGCAGCTTAACTAGTAGCTCCTACGAGCAGTACTTC
>-|TRBV30|TRBJ1-5|-
CAWSDTLDGMTPQHF
TGTGCCTGGAGTGACACCCTCGACGGGATGACGCCCCAGCATTTT
>-|TRBV3-1/TRBV3-2|TRBJ2-2|-
CASSQAGPTGELFF
TGTGCCAGCAGCCAGGCGGGCCCGACCGGGGAGCTGTTTTTT
>TRBD1|TRBV7-6|TRBJ1-5|-
CASSCNGQECGNQPQHF
TGTGCCAGCAGCTGCAACGGACAGGAGTGTGGCAATCAGCCCCAGCATTTT
>-|TRBV4-1|TRBJ2-5|-
CASSQDSAGAVGETQYF
TGCGCCAGCAGCCAAGATTCGGCAGGGGCAGTCGGAGAGACCCAGTACTTC
>-|TRBV30|TRBJ2-7|-
CAWSAGARAYEQYF
TGTGCCTGGAGCGCAGGGGCAAGGGCCTACGAGCAGTACTTC
>-|TRBV27|TRBJ1-6|-
CASSPGPQVNSPLHF
TGTGCCAGCAGCCCAGGGCCCCAAGTTAATTCACCCCTCCACTTT
>TRBD1|TRBV6-1|TRBJ1-5|few
CASSWGTVGQPQHF
TGTGCCAGCAGTTGGGGGACAGTGGGACAGCCCCAGCATTTT
>-|TRBV12-3/TRBV12-4|TRBJ1-2|-
CASSNNRVRGYTF
TGTGCCAGCAGCAACAACAGGGTTCGGGGCTACACCTTC
>-|TRBV21-1|TRBJ1-1|-
CASSKGAGAAAFF
TGTGCCAGCAGCAAAGGGGCGGGGGCCGCAGCTTTCTTT
>TRBD1|TRBV6-6|TRBJ1-2|-
CASSSPGGPNYGYTF
TGTGCCAGCAGTTCCCCAGGGGGACCTAACTATGGCTACACCTTC
>TRBD1|TRBV29-1|TRBJ1-5|-
CSAGTGKDNQPQHF
TGCAGCGCGGGGACAGGGAAGGACAATCAGCCCCAGCATTTT
>-|TRBV7-9|TRBJ2-2|-
CASSPSPGHVGTGELFF
TGTGCCAGCAGCCCATCACCGGGACACGTTGGGACCGGGGAGCTGTTTTTT
>-|TRBV2|TRBJ1-5|-
CASSTGHSNQPQHF
TGTGCCAGCTCCACGGGTCATAGCAATCAGCCCCAGCATTTT
>-|TRBV27|TRBJ1-1|-
CASSLGFVGDTEAFF
TGTGCCAGCAGTTTAGGTTTCGTGGGAGACACTGAAGCTTTCTTT
>-|TRBV28|TRBJ1-1|-
CASTPQTANTEAFF
TGTGCCAGCACCCCCCAGACAGCGAACACTGAAGCTTTCTTT
>-|TRBV7-9|TRBJ1-1|few
CASSPSGSFRGNTEAFF
TGTGCCAGCAGCCCTTCGGGCAGCTTTAGGGGGAACACTGAAGCTTTCTTT
>TRBD1|TRBV25-1|TRBJ2-7|once
CASSASPGQGGKSYEQYF
TGTGCCAGCAGTGCGTCCCCGGGACAGGGTGGAAAATCCTACGAGCAGTACTTC
>TRBD1|TRBV5-4|TRBJ2-7|few
CASSLGTGKTYEQYF
TGTGCCAGCAGCTTAGGGACAGGCAAAACCTACGAGCAGTACTTC
>TRBD2|TRBV18|TRBJ2-7|few
CASSRGTSGAAAYEQYF
TGTGCCAGCTCAAGAGGGACTAGCGGGGCGGCCGCCTACGAGCAGTACTTC
>TRBD1|TRBV7-3|TRBJ2-2|-
CASSSGLQGSTGELFF
TGTGCCAGCAGCTCAGGCCTACAGGGGTCTACCGGGGAGCTGTTTTTT
>-|TRBV30|TRBJ2-4|-
CAWSPSVGGAKNIQYF
TGTGCCTGGAGTCCCTCTGTAGGGGGTGCCAAAAACATTCAGTACTTC
>-|TRBV24-1|TRBJ1-2|-
CATSDSGMNYGYTF
TGTGCCACCAGTGACTCAGGGATGAACTATGGCTACACCTTC
>-|TRBV7-3|TRBJ2-1|-
CASSLRGGGYNEQFF
TGTGCCAGCAGCTTACGCGGGGGCGGATACAATGAGCAGTTCTTC
>-|TRBV7-3|TRBJ2-3|once
CASSQGHYTDTQYF
TGTGCCAGCAGCCAAGGACACTACACAGATACGCAGTATTTT
>-|TRBV10-3|TRBJ1-4|-
CAISEKSGNEKLFF
TGTGCCATCAGTGAAAAGTCGGGGAACGAAAAACTGTTTTTT
>-|TRBV5-1|TRBJ2-7|-
CASSLREVSGFVYEQYF
TGCGCCAGCAGCTTGAGAGAGGTGTCAGGGTTCGTCTACGAGCAGTACTTC
>-|TRBV3-1/TRBV3-2|TRBJ2-2|-
CASSQPGPGELFF
TGTGCCAGCAGCCAACCAGGGCCCGGGGAGCTGTTTTTT
>TRBD1|TRBV6-1|TRBJ1-6|-
CASSELQGFTPLHF
TGTGCCAGCAGTGAGCTACAGGGGTTTACACCCCTCCACTTT
>TRBD1|TRBV7-9|TRBJ2-7|-
CASSYIGTGSMDEQYF
TGTGCCAGCAGCTACATCGGGACAGGGAGTATGGACGAGCAGTACTTC
>-|TRBV9|TRBJ2-5|-
CASSVHGQQETQYF
TGTGCCAGCAGCGTCCATGGACAGCAAGAGACCCAGTACTTC
>-|TRBV20-1|TRBJ2-7|few
CSITRDWEQYF
TGCAGTATTACCCGGGACTGGGAGCAGTACTTC
>TRBD1|TRBV12-3/TRBV12-4|TRBJ1-2|-
CASSPTGARGYTF
TGTGCCAGCAGTCCGACAGGGGCCCGTGGCTACACCTTC
>-|TRBV5-1|TRBJ2-7|-
CASSSGGSVNEQYF
TGCGCCAGCAGCTCAGGAGGTAGCGTTAACGAGCAGTACTTC
>TRBD1|TRBV2|TRBJ2-6|-
CASREDRVNSGANVLTF
TGTGCCAGCAGGGAGGACAGGGTGAATTCTGGGGCCAACGTCCTGACTTTC
>-|TRBV19|TRBJ2-5|once
CASSNPLFGEETQYF
TGTGCCAGTAGTAACCCTCTATTCGGGGAAGAGACCCAGTACTTC
>TRBD2|TRBV27|TRBJ2-5|-
CASSLGGGAGEETQYF
TGTGCCAGCAGTTTAGGCGGGGGGGCTGGGGAGGAGACCCAGTACTTC
>TRBD1|TRBV18|TRBJ1-5|-
CASSPVRQGSLGNQPQHF
TGTGCCAGCTCACCAGTAAGACAGGGGAGTTTGGGCAATCAGCCCCAGCATTTT
>-|TRBV5-1|TRBJ2-3|-
CASSGGQAADTQYF
TGCGCCAGCAGTGGAGGGCAGGCCGCAGATACGCAGTATTTT
>TRBD2|TRBV4-1|TRBJ2-1|-
CASSQDAGGPLNEQFF
TGCGCCAGCAGCCAAGATGCGGGAGGGCCTTTGAATGAGCAGTTCTTC
>-|TRBV4-1|TRBJ1-2|-
CASSQEGRLWGYTF
TGCGCCAGCAGCCAAGAGGGCCGGCTCTGGGGCTACACCTTC
>-|TRBV24-1|TRBJ2-3|-
CATSDSSFDTQYF
TGTGCCACCAGTGACTCTAGCTTCGATACGCAGTATTTT
>TRBD2|TRBV3-1/TRBV3-2|TRBJ2-7|-
CASKLAGAPSEQYF
TGTGCCAGCAAACTAGCGGGCGCCCCGTCCGAGCAGTACTTC
>-|TRBV30|TRBJ1-4|-
CAGRGGEKLFF
TGTGCCGGACGAGGGGGTGAAAAACTGTTTTTT
>-|TRBV5-1|TRBJ2-7|-
CASSSGEPGSEQYF
TGCGCCAGCAGCTCAGGGGAGCCAGGGAGCGAGCAGTACTTC